A selection of T cell receptor beta chains follows, all from one sample in a study of CD8 T cells in ankylosing spondylitis. MiXCR, applied by TCRdb to the 5' RACE reads, yields one record per CDR3 protein. This sample carries 290,000 or so distinct CDR3 sequences, around 21% of them seen once, and the ten largest clones take roughly 4%. Sequencing used blood, either unsorted or a sorted T cell fraction (not recorded which). The source of these receptors is a female donor with ankylosing spondylitis or in good health (not recorded which). Each CDR3 is given with its conserved first and last residue. The order of the fields is CDR3 length, J gene, clone size, V gene, D gene, CDR3 DNA, CDR3 protein. The D gene is left open where the match is weak. Clone size is shown for a subset of rows, as once, few, many or a class of expanded clone.

len: 14
j_gene: TRBJ1-6
abundance: NA
v_gene: TRBV12-3/TRBV12-4
d_gene: NA
CDR3nt: TGTGCCAGCAGTTTAGGGGCGGGGGAATCACCCCTCCACTTT
CDR3aa: CASSLGAGESPLHF

len: 14
j_gene: TRBJ2-2
abundance: NA
v_gene: TRBV7-9
d_gene: TRBD2
CDR3nt: TGTGCCAGCAGCAGGACTAGCGGAGCCGGGGAGCTGTTTTTT
CDR3aa: CASSRTSGAGELFF

len: 13
j_gene: TRBJ2-7
abundance: NA
v_gene: TRBV25-1
d_gene: NA
CDR3nt: TGTGCCAGCAGTGAGCACGCGTACTACGAGCAGTACTTC
CDR3aa: CASSEHAYYEQYF

len: 15
j_gene: TRBJ1-1
abundance: NA
v_gene: TRBV20-1
d_gene: NA
CDR3nt: TGCAGTGCTAGAGAGTCCGGGACCGGGTACACTGAAGCTTTCTTT
CDR3aa: CSARESGTGYTEAFF

len: 13
j_gene: TRBJ2-7
abundance: few
v_gene: TRBV20-1
d_gene: TRBD2
CDR3nt: TGCAGTGCTAGGGGACTAGGGCGGTACGAGCAGTACTTC
CDR3aa: CSARGLGRYEQYF

len: 16
j_gene: TRBJ1-3
abundance: NA
v_gene: TRBV4-2
d_gene: NA
CDR3nt: TGTGCCAGCAGCCAACCAGTTCCCTCCTCTGGAAACACCATATATTTT
CDR3aa: CASSQPVPSSGNTIYF

len: 15
j_gene: TRBJ2-5
abundance: many
v_gene: TRBV20-1
d_gene: NA
CDR3nt: TGCAGTGCTAGAGATAGTGAACTTCGGGGGGAGACCCAGTACTTC
CDR3aa: CSARDSELRGETQYF

len: 15
j_gene: TRBJ1-1
abundance: many
v_gene: TRBV5-1
d_gene: NA
CDR3nt: TGCGCCAGCAGCTTGTCCCCAGGGGTGAGGGCTGAAGCTTTCTTT
CDR3aa: CASSLSPGVRAEAFF

len: 16
j_gene: TRBJ2-7
abundance: NA
v_gene: TRBV28
d_gene: TRBD1
CDR3nt: TGTGCCAGCAGCCCTCTCACCGGGACAGGGGGTAGGGAGCAGTACTTC
CDR3aa: CASSPLTGTGGREQYF

len: 14
j_gene: TRBJ2-1
abundance: NA
v_gene: TRBV29-1
d_gene: NA
CDR3nt: TGCAGCGTTAAGACTCTCTTCTCCTACAATGAGCAGTTCTTC
CDR3aa: CSVKTLFSYNEQFF

len: 12
j_gene: TRBJ2-3
abundance: NA
v_gene: TRBV20-1
d_gene: NA
CDR3nt: TGCAGTGCTAGTGCTCCAGGAGATACGCAGTATTTT
CDR3aa: CSASAPGDTQYF

len: 14
j_gene: TRBJ1-1
abundance: few
v_gene: TRBV28
d_gene: NA
CDR3nt: TGTGCCAGCACCCTAGGCAGCATGAACACTGAAGCTTTCTTT
CDR3aa: CASTLGSMNTEAFF

len: 14
j_gene: TRBJ1-1
abundance: NA
v_gene: TRBV4-3
d_gene: NA
CDR3nt: TGCGCCAGCAGCCACGGACCGATGAACACTGAAGCTTTCTTT
CDR3aa: CASSHGPMNTEAFF

len: 14
j_gene: TRBJ2-3
abundance: few
v_gene: TRBV12-5
d_gene: TRBD1
CDR3nt: TGTGCTAGTGGCCTCAGGGGGCGGTTTGATACGCAGTATTTT
CDR3aa: CASGLRGRFDTQYF

len: 15
j_gene: TRBJ2-1
abundance: few
v_gene: TRBV6-4
d_gene: TRBD2
CDR3nt: TGTGCCAGCAGTGGGGGCGGGAGACCTGGACATGAGCAGTTCTTC
CDR3aa: CASSGGGRPGHEQFF

len: 13
j_gene: TRBJ2-2
abundance: many
v_gene: TRBV10-3
d_gene: NA
CDR3nt: TGTGCCATCAGCGGGCCTAACACCGGGGAGCTGTTTTTT
CDR3aa: CAISGPNTGELFF

len: 16
j_gene: TRBJ2-1
abundance: NA
v_gene: TRBV6-2/TRBV6-3
d_gene: TRBD2
CDR3nt: TGTGCCAGCAGTTACAACGGACTAGCGGGAGTCTATGAGCAGTTCTTC
CDR3aa: CASSYNGLAGVYEQFF

len: 17
j_gene: TRBJ2-3
abundance: few
v_gene: TRBV10-3
d_gene: TRBD2
CDR3nt: TGTGCCATCTCTCAGTCTGTACTAGCGGGAGGTCTGGATACGCAGTATTTT
CDR3aa: CAISQSVLAGGLDTQYF

len: 15
j_gene: TRBJ1-1
abundance: few
v_gene: TRBV6-5
d_gene: NA
CDR3nt: TGTGCCAGCAGTTTGGCCGTCCACATCGGCACTGAAGCTTTCTTT
CDR3aa: CASSLAVHIGTEAFF

len: 13
j_gene: TRBJ2-1
abundance: few
v_gene: TRBV7-2
d_gene: NA
CDR3nt: TGTGCCAGCAGCTTAGCGGAGTGGGATGAGCAGTTCTTC
CDR3aa: CASSLAEWDEQFF

len: 13
j_gene: TRBJ2-7
abundance: many
v_gene: TRBV4-3
d_gene: NA
CDR3nt: TGCGCCAGCAGCCAAGATCTAGGTCCCGAAGCGTACTTC
CDR3aa: CASSQDLGPEAYF

len: 15
j_gene: TRBJ2-7
abundance: NA
v_gene: TRBV9
d_gene: TRBD2
CDR3nt: TGTGCCAGCAGCGTCGATCTAGCGGGTCCCTACGAGCAGTACTTC
CDR3aa: CASSVDLAGPYEQYF

len: 16
j_gene: TRBJ2-7
abundance: many
v_gene: TRBV12-3/TRBV12-4
d_gene: TRBD1
CDR3nt: TGTGCCAGCAGTGAATGGGACAGGGGAAAGTCTTACGAGCAGTACTTC
CDR3aa: CASSEWDRGKSYEQYF

len: 13
j_gene: TRBJ1-2
abundance: few
v_gene: TRBV12-3/TRBV12-4
d_gene: NA
CDR3nt: TGTGCCAGCAGTTCGAGGTCGTCATTTGGCTACACCTTC
CDR3aa: CASSSRSSFGYTF

len: 16
j_gene: TRBJ2-4
abundance: NA
v_gene: TRBV6-1
d_gene: TRBD2
CDR3nt: TGTGCCAGCAGCGAGACTAGCGGGAGGGCCGGAAACATTCAGTACTTC
CDR3aa: CASSETSGRAGNIQYF

len: 13
j_gene: TRBJ1-1
abundance: few
v_gene: TRBV12-3/TRBV12-4
d_gene: NA
CDR3nt: TGTGCCAGCAGTTCCTACAGCAACACTGAAGCTTTCTTT
CDR3aa: CASSSYSNTEAFF

len: 15
j_gene: TRBJ2-7
abundance: NA
v_gene: TRBV10-3
d_gene: NA
CDR3nt: TGTGCCATCACCATTTCCACCGGGCCCTCCTACGAGCAGTACTTC
CDR3aa: CAITISTGPSYEQYF

len: 15
j_gene: TRBJ1-1
abundance: NA
v_gene: TRBV7-6
d_gene: NA
CDR3nt: TGTGCCAGCAGCCTAAACTCGGACAGTAGCACTGAAGCTTTCTTT
CDR3aa: CASSLNSDSSTEAFF

len: 12
j_gene: TRBJ1-1
abundance: many
v_gene: TRBV4-2
d_gene: NA
CDR3nt: TGTGCCAGCAGGGGTATGAACACTGAAGCTTTCTTT
CDR3aa: CASRGMNTEAFF

len: 17
j_gene: TRBJ2-1
abundance: many
v_gene: TRBV4-3
d_gene: TRBD2
CDR3nt: TGCGCCAGCAGCCAAGACGGACTAGCGGGGCGATACAATGAGCAGTTCTTC
CDR3aa: CASSQDGLAGRYNEQFF

len: 15
j_gene: TRBJ2-2
abundance: few
v_gene: TRBV20-1
d_gene: NA
CDR3nt: TGCAGTGCCCCCGGACAGGGAGGGTGGAACGGGGAGCTGTTTTTT
CDR3aa: CSAPGQGGWNGELFF

len: 14
j_gene: TRBJ1-5
abundance: NA
v_gene: TRBV4-1
d_gene: NA
CDR3nt: TGCGCCAGCAGCCCGCACGGGATCAATCAGCCCCAGCATTTT
CDR3aa: CASSPHGINQPQHF